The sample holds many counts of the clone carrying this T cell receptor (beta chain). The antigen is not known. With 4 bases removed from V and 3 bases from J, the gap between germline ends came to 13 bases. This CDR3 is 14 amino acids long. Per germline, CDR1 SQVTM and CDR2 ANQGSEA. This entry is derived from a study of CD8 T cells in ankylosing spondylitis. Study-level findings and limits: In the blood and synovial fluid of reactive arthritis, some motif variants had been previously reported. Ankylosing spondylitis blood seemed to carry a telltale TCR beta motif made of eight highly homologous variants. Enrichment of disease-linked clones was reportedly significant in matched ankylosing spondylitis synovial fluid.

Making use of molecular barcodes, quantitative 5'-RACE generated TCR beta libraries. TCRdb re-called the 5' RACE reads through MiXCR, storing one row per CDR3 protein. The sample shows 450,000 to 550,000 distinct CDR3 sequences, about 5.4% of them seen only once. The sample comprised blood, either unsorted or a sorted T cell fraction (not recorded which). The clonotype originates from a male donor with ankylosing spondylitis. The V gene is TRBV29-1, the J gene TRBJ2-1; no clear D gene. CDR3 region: CSVVGLPGYNEQFF. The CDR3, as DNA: TGCAGCGTTGTAGGGCTTCCTGGCTACAATGAGCAGTTCTTC.